The clone carrying this TCR beta chain was detected a few times. Germline assignment: CDR1 LGHNA and CDR2 YSLEER. The CDR3 sequence is 15 residues long. Trimming took off 0 bases at V and 3 bases at J, with 11 bases between the two ends. These data are taken from a study of blood T cells in healthy people across ages. PCR was performed a second time for about 6 to 12 cycles using a sample-barcoded 5' primer and a J-beta primer mix. MiXCR, run by TCRdb on the 5' RACE reads, gives a single entry per CDR3 protein. Counted here are 650,000 to 900,000 distinct CDR3 sequences, 55% to 65% occurring once; the ten biggest clones make up about a quarter.

The source is a man aged 25-40 years in good health. Sequenced material: blood. The chain combines TRBV4-3 with TRBJ2-5, with D unclear. The CDR3 region has the DNA TGCGCCAGCAGCCAAGATGGTAACAGAGAAGAGACCCAGTACTTC. This codes for CASSQDGNREETQYF.